This T cell receptor (beta chain) was documented in a study of spatial heterogeneity in lung cancer. Study in general: Matched bulk RNA-seq provided a T cell module score, and TCR transcript counts in tumor regions correlated strongly with it. The average appearance count of each unique TCR and UMI combination in raw reads was more than eight.

This clonotype was counted ten times or more. The antigen remains undetermined. Documented time point: sample taken at primary tumor resection. Whole RNA, which was extracted from tumor, nontumor lung tissue or frozen PBMC, was sequenced without any cell sorting. Points from the study as a whole: Regional and ubiquitous nonsynonymous mutations were tracked by counts of regional and ubiquitous expanded TCRs, respectively. Higher tumor mutation counts went along with higher counts of expanded intratumoral alpha and beta TCRs.

Each CDR3 protein gets one entry after TCRdb re-called the 5' RACE reads with MiXCR. The table has 7,500 or so distinct CDR3 sequences, around 2.9% seen once. Sequencing used lung tumor tissue, obtained at surgery. The sequence derives from a male donor with early-stage non-small cell lung cancer.

The CDR3 bases are TGTGCCAGCAGCTTGAGACTAGCGGTGAACACCGGGGAGCTGTTTTTT. Protein product: CASSLRLAVNTGELFF. The genes are TRBV5-5 and TRBJ2-2, with 9 bases lining up with TRBD2. The germline V gene has CDR1 SGHKS and CDR2 YYEKEE (reference sequence). This CDR3 has 16 amino acids. V shed 1 base, J shed 1 base, and the junction held 2 bases outside the gene matches.